The sequence of this TCR beta chain was determined in a study of blood T cell repertoires in COVID-19. Looking at the study overall: There were acute and convalescent COVID-19 samples, and they came from the United States, Italy and Spain. PBMCs, B-cell-depleted T cells, or T cells were the source of the cDNA or gDNA that made up the material.

Methods used by the authors: Amplified reference gene primers provided the basis for estimating nucleated cell counts. Assay used: immunoSEQ multiplex PCR; TCRdb lists only in-frame clones, some missing. V, J and clone size are taken as reported in that table, and D and trimming were inferred from the DNA itself. The sample yields about 110,000 clones, approximately 79% seen once. Unmatched junction bases numbered 2, after V lost 5 bases and J lost 4 bases. This CDR3 has 13 amino acids. Per the germline V gene, CDR1 is SGHNT and CDR2 is YENEEA. Sequenced: peripheral blood. This chain links TRBV11-3 with TRBJ2-7; 10 bases map to TRBD1. The clonotype originates from a man in his 70s with active or convalescent COVID-19. As DNA, the CDR3 is TGTGCCAGCAGCCAGGGACAGGGGTACGAGCAGTACTTC. Protein product: CASSQGQGYEQYF.